Below, 24 T cell receptor beta chains from the same sample are listed, as sequenced in a study of beta chain features in type 1 diabetes. Isolated RNA was reverse transcribed in full, so expressed TCRB transcripts were sequenced. Produced via immunoSEQ multiplex PCR; TCRdb's table is partial and in-frame only. Found here are 250,000 or so clones, 25% to 35% of them singletons; the top ten hold 4%. Source material: central memory CD4+ T cells from blood. The receptors were sampled from a man under 40 in good health.

This clone occurred a few times. The J gene is TRBJ2-3, the V gene TRBV7-9; TRBD1 agrees at 7 bases. The CDR3 has 13 amino acids. V dropped 8 bases and J dropped 2; count of bases not matched to a gene: 4. Germline loops: CDR1 SEHNR, CDR2 FQNEAQ (reference sequence). The CDR3 DNA reads as TGTGCCAGCCTGGACAGGACCACAGATACGCAGTATTTT. This translates into CASLDRTTDTQYF.

The chain combines TRBV7-9 with TRBJ2-7, with TRBD1 matching 8 bases. The germline gives CDR1 SEHNR, CDR2 FQNEAQ (reference sequence). The V gene end was trimmed by 2 bases and the J gene end by 4 bases; junction bases not matched to a gene: 4. The CDR3 spans 14 residues. CDR3 DNA sequence: TGTGCCAGCAGCTTACAGGGGGCTAGTTACGAGCAGTACTTC. Translating gives CASSLQGASYEQYF.

The V call is TRBV23-1, the J call TRBJ2-5; tentative D call: TRBD1 (5 bases). TRBV23-1 is classed as an ORF, of uncertain function. There are 19 residues in the CDR3. V lost 0 bases and J 1 base, leaving 21 bases between the germline ends. The CDR3, as DNA: TGCGCCAGCAGTCAATCTAGACGGAAAATGAGCAGGGCCCAAGAGACCCAGTACTTC. It yields the protein CASSQSRRKMSRAQETQYF.

This clone has a handful of counts. The V gene is TRBV9, the J gene TRBJ2-1, with 10 nucleotides matching TRBD2. V lost 4 bases, J lost 7 bases, and 8 bases stayed unmatched. CDR1 and CDR2 from the germline V gene are SGDLS and YYNGEE. CDR3 length: 15 residues. CDR3: CASSIPSGSINEQFF. The CDR3 DNA reads TGTGCCAGCAGCATACCTAGCGGGAGTATAAATGAGCAGTTCTTC.

This clone turned up a few times. The rearrangement links TRBV28 to TRBJ2-5; 8 nucleotides align to TRBD1. Judging by the DNA end, TRBJ2-7 fits better; the J call may be wrong. CDR1 is MDHEN, CDR2 SYDVKM, per germline. This CDR3 is 16 amino acids long. The CDR3 sequence: CASSPLRGQGIDEQYF. The CDR3 nucleotides read TGTGCCAGCAGTCCATTGCGAGGACAGGGAATAGACGAGCAGTACTTC.

This clone appeared a few times. Given the absence of the conserved phenylalanine or tryptophan at the CDR3 end, a read error is likely. The DNA is omitted, as the CDR3 cannot be located on it reliably, and the CDR3 follows TCRdb's listing. The gene calls are TRBV27 and TRBJ2-3. The CDR3 is 10 residues long, counting both termini. In germline, CDR1 is MNHEY, CDR2 SMNVEV (reference sequence). This chain's CDR3 is CARLWDHTLI.

This clone was seen only a few times. The chain links TRBV2 to TRBJ1-2, with TRBD1 as a possible D gene (6 bases). The V gene lost 6 bases and the J gene lost 8 bases, with 19 bases spanning the gap. Per germline, CDR1 SNHLY and CDR2 FYNNEI. The CDR3 has 14 amino acids. The CDR3 DNA reads as TGTGCCAGCAGGGCCACCGGGAACAGGGCCGGCTACACCTTC. Protein sequence: CASRATGNRAGYTF.

This clone has more than one count but fewer than ten. This chain joins TRBV6-5 and TRBJ1-2; TRBD1 agrees at 10 bases. The CDR3 extends over 14 amino acids. The trim removed 2 bases at V and 7 bases at J, leaving 4 bases unmatched. Germline CDR1 is MNHEY and CDR2 is SVGAGI. CDR3 in amino acids: CASSYHGQGVGYTF. CDR3 nucleotide sequence: TGTGCCAGCAGTTACCACGGACAGGGGGTTGGCTACACCTTC.

This clone was counted only a few times. This chain links TRBV14 with TRBJ1-6; D is uncertain. The germline gives CDR1 SGHDN, CDR2 FVKESK. The CDR3 has 16 residues. V lost 4 bases and J 9 bases, leaving 19 bases between the germline ends. The CDR3 protein is CASSLGPSTRASPLHF. As DNA, the CDR3 is TGTGCCAGCAGCCTCGGGCCCTCTACTAGGGCTTCACCCCTCCACTTT. Full variable domain (missing parts from reference TRBV14 and TRBJ1-6): EAGVTQFPSHSVIEKGQTVTLRCDPISGHDNLYWYRRVMGKEIKFLLHFVKESKQDESGMPNNRFLAERTGGTYSTLKVQPAELEDSGVYFCASSLGPSTRASPLHFGNGTRLTVT.

This clone was counted only a few times. The genes are TRBV5-6 and TRBJ2-1; no firm D call. Trimming removed 2 bases from V and 8 bases from J, with 11 bases in between. The CDR3 has 13 amino acids. The germline V gene encodes CDR1 SGHDT and CDR2 YYEEEE. Here the CDR3 DNA reads TGTGCCAGCAGCTTCAAGACGGTAGATGAGCAGTTCTTC. This translates into CASSFKTVDEQFF.

The chain links TRBV18 to TRBJ1-1, with D possibly matching TRBD1 (5 bases). This CDR3 spans 15 amino acids. Trimming took off 0 bases at V and 1 base at J, with 9 bases between the two ends. In germline, CDR1 is KGHSH, CDR2 LQKENI. CDR3 sequence: CASSPPRDPNTEAFF. CDR3 coding DNA: TGTGCCAGCTCACCACCGAGGGACCCGAACACTGAAGCTTTCTTT.

This clone was picked up a small number of times. V usage is TRBV5-1 and J usage is TRBJ2-1; TRBD2 matches at 11 bases. Germline CDR1 SGHRS, CDR2 YFSETQ. Trimming at V came to 4 bases and at J to 6 bases, leaving 3 bases not matched to a gene. CDR3 length: 14 amino acids. The CDR3 region is CASSPGTSGNEQFF. The CDR3 nucleotides read TGCGCCAGCAGCCCCGGGACTAGCGGCAATGAGCAGTTCTTC.

This clone was picked up many times. The CDR3 region is CASSVVPSISTDTQYF. DNA of the CDR3: TGTGCCAGCAGCGTAGTGCCCTCGATAAGCACAGATACGCAGTATTTT. This chain connects TRBV9 to TRBJ2-3, with D uncertain. This CDR3 comprises 16 residues. V lost 0 bases, J lost 0 bases, and 11 bases lay in between. The germline CDR1 and CDR2 sequences are SGDLS and YYNGEE.

This clone was seen ten or more times. V and J are TRBV30 and TRBJ2-6, with D perhaps TRBD2 (6 bases). V shed 3 bases and J shed 1 base, with 13 bases lying between them. CDR1 is GTSNPN and CDR2 is SVGIG in the germline V gene (reference sequence). CDR3 size: 16 residues. CDR3 in amino acids: CAWRALGTSGANVLTF. The CDR3 DNA follows: TGTGCCTGGAGGGCACTAGGGACTTCTGGGGCCAACGTCCTGACTTTC.

In the case of this clone: The junction and the germline gene differ at one end; a read error may be behind it. V gene TRBV30 combines with J gene TRBJ1-2; D unresolved. Per the germline V gene, CDR1 is GTSNPN and CDR2 is SVGIG (reference sequence). This CDR3 is 13 amino acids long. The chain's CDR3 is CAWSVGGRYSYTF. The CDR3 region has the DNA TGTGCCTGGAGTGTCGGAGGGCGCTATAGCTACACCTTC.

This clone has just a few counts. Given a far larger clone just one base away, this is likely a sequencing read error. The sample contains more than one DNA sequence encoding this CDR3. The CDR3: CASSLGGRGTPDTQYF. CDR3 sequence (DNA): TGTGCCAGCAGCTTAGGGGGCCGGGGCACCCCGGATACGCAGTATTTT. V gene TRBV7-2 combines with J gene TRBJ2-3, with D tentatively TRBD1 or TRBD2 (5 bases each). There are 16 residues in the CDR3. V lost 1 base to trimming and J lost 6 bases, with 17 bases between them. Germline CDR1 is SGHTA and CDR2 is FQGNSA.

The chain has TRBV30 and TRBJ2-4, with TRBD1 matching over 8 bases. There are 13 residues in the CDR3. The germline V gene encodes CDR1 GTSNPN and CDR2 SVGIG (reference sequence). V shed 3 bases, J shed 5 bases, and the junction held 3 bases outside the gene matches. The CDR3 region is CAWSRTGQNIQYF. DNA of the CDR3: TGTGCCTGGAGCAGGACAGGGCAAAACATTCAGTACTTC.

This chain connects TRBV9 to TRBJ2-1; 7 nucleotides agree with TRBD2. The CDR3 is 17 residues long. Germline assignment: CDR1 SGDLS and CDR2 YYNGEE. V was pared by 0 bases and J by 0 bases, with 6 bases of the junction left unmatched. The CDR3 here is CASSVVAGALSYNEQFF. The CDR3 DNA follows: TGTGCCAGCAGCGTAGTGGCGGGAGCCCTCTCCTACAATGAGCAGTTCTTC. Supplemented by reference TRBV9 and TRBJ2-1, the full variable domain reads DSGVTQTPKHLITATGQRVTLRCSPRSGDLSVYWYQQSLDQGLQFLIQYYNGEERAKGNILERFSAQQFPDLHSELNLSSLELGDSALYFCASSVVAGALSYNEQFFGPGTRLTVL.

The V gene is TRBV11-2, the J gene TRBJ2-1; 10 positions agree with TRBD1. The germline V gene has CDR1 SGHAT and CDR2 FQNNGV. The V and J ends lost 2 bases and 10 bases, in that order; junction bases with no gene match: 8. The CDR3 is 15 amino acids. CDR3 protein: CASSLTGQGSNEQFF. Here the CDR3 DNA reads TGTGCCAGCAGCTTAACGGGACAGGGGTCGAACGAGCAGTTCTTC.

V gene TRBV20-1 combines with J gene TRBJ2-7; D is undetermined. This CDR3 is built from 11 residues. Germline V gene sequence: CDR1 DFQATT, CDR2 SNEGSKA (reference sequence). V shed 3 bases and J shed 4 bases, with 7 bases lying between them. The CDR3 region has the DNA TGCAGTGCTAGTGTGGAGTACGAGCAGTACTTC. Its protein product is CSASVEYEQYF.

This clone has a handful of counts. The chain combines TRBV15 with TRBJ2-7; 8 bases are shared with TRBD1. Germline V gives CDR1 LNHNV, CDR2 YYDKDF (reference sequence). J lost 2 bases, V lost 9 bases, and 6 bases had no gene match. CDR3 size: 13 residues. The CDR3 spells CATSTGVAYEQYF. The CDR3 bases are TGTGCCACTTCGACAGGGGTCGCCTACGAGCAGTACTTC.

V and J are TRBV14 and TRBJ2-7, with 7 bases that match TRBD1. Per the germline V gene, CDR1 is SGHDN and CDR2 is FVKESK. The ends lost 6 bases at V and 1 base at J; junction bases unmatched: 6. This CDR3 has 14 amino acids. This CDR3 is CASRSGTDSYEQYF. The CDR3 DNA follows: TGTGCCAGCAGATCCGGGACAGATTCCTACGAGCAGTACTTC.

The genes are TRBV14 and TRBJ1-1, with D hard to call. This CDR3 comprises 13 residues. Trimming shortened V by 8 bases and J by 3 bases, and 13 bases separated the two germline ends. Germline-derived CDR1 and CDR2 are SGHDN and FVKESK. The CDR3 region is CASYGSAYTEAFF. CDR3 DNA: TGTGCCAGCTACGGAAGTGCGTACACTGAAGCTTTCTTT.

This chain uses TRBV5-5 with TRBJ2-7, with 7 bases that match TRBD2. CDR3 length: 15 residues. Germline assignment: CDR1 SGHKS and CDR2 YYEKEE (reference sequence). V gave up 1 base and J gave up 1 base; unmatched junction bases: 5. The CDR3 DNA reads as TGTGCCAGCAGCTTGAAATCTAGCGGATCCTACGAGCAGTACTTC. Its translation is CASSLKSSGSYEQYF.